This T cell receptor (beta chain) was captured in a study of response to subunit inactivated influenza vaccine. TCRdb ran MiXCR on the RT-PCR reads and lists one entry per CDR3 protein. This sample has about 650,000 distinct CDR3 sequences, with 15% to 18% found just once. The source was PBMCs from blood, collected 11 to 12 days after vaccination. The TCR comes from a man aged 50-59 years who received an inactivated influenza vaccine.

Here the CDR3 DNA reads TGCGCCAGCAGCTTGTTTGGGACTAGGGACGAGCAGTTCTTC. Translated: CASSLFGTRDEQFF. This chain uses TRBV5-1 with TRBJ2-1; 8 bases are a match to TRBD2. The V gene end was trimmed by 1 base and the J gene end by 10 bases; junction bases not matched to a gene: 7. The germline CDR1 and CDR2 sequences are SGHRS and YFSETQ. The CDR3 has 14 residues. Supplemented by reference TRBV5-1 and TRBJ2-1, the full variable domain reads KAGVTQTPRYLIKTRGQQVTLSCSPISGHRSVSWYQQTPGQGLQFLFEYFSETQRNKGNFPGRFSGRQFSNSRSEMNVSTLELGDSALYLCASSLFGTRDEQFFGPGTRLTVL.